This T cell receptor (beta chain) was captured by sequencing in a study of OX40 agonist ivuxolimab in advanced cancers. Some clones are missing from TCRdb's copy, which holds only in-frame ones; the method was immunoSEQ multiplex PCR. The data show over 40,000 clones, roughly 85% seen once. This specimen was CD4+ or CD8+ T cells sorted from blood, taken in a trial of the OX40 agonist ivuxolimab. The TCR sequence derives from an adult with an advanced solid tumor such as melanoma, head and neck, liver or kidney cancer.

CDR3 in amino acids: CASSPRQGGTEAFF. The CDR3 nucleotides read TGTGCCAGCAGCCCAAGACAGGGGGGCACTGAAGCTTTCTTT. This sequence joins TRBV7-9 and TRBJ1-1, with 9 bases fitting TRBD1. The CDR3 is made up of 14 amino acids. CDR1 and CDR2 (germline): SEHNR, FQNEAQ (reference sequence). The ends lost 5 bases at V and 4 bases at J; junction bases unmatched: 5.